One TCR beta chain is described in this entry. Profiled with immunoSEQ multiplex PCR; TCRdb holds only in-frame clones, not every one. Among around 380,000 clones listed, roughly 77% were seen once. Germline CDR1 is LGHDT and CDR2 is YNNKEL (reference sequence). CDR3 size: 12 residues. V was cut by 4 bases and J by 7 bases, with 10 bases left in between. The data were obtained in a study of blood T cell repertoires in COVID-19. Study-wide context: T cells, B-cell-depleted T cells, or PBMCs provided the cDNA or gDNA that served as material.

The chain carries TRBV3-1 (or the pseudogene TRBV3-2) and TRBJ1-1; perhaps TRBD1 as D (6 bases). The specimen was peripheral blood. The clonotype was recovered from a human donor with acute or convalescent COVID-19. The donor label of this sample is uncertain. The CDR3 here is CASSRDTGEAFF. The CDR3 DNA reads as TGTGCCAGCAGCCGGGACACAGGTGAAGCTTTCTTT.